This entry features one T cell receptor beta chain sequence. Its antigen is still unknown. This specimen belongs to a study of regulatory dendritic cells for organ transplantation. Study summary: Dendritic cell cultures received LPS on day 6.

CDR3 length: 12 residues. The J segment lost 11 bases and the V segment lost 4 bases, leaving 5 bases of the junction unmatched. From germline, CDR1 is MNHEY and CDR2 SMNVEV (reference sequence). Measured with immunoSEQ multiplex PCR; TCRdb has only the in-frame clones, and not every one. The table lists 12,000 or so clones, approximately 89% of them singletons. Sorted subsets were CFSE-labeled and cultured roughly five days with allogeneic dendritic cells. Memory T cells were CD45RO+, naive were CD45RA+, sorted by FACS. The receptor was isolated from a human donor in good health. The chain recombines TRBV27 with TRBJ2-1; TRBD2 agrees at 7 bases. Sequencing was done on a sample of naive CD8+ T cells from blood cultured with dendritic cells. Regarding subset: CD45RA+ naive T cells. CDR3 protein: CASSWGGMKQFF. CDR3 nucleotides: TGTGCCAGCAGTTGGGGGGGGATGAAGCAGTTCTTC.